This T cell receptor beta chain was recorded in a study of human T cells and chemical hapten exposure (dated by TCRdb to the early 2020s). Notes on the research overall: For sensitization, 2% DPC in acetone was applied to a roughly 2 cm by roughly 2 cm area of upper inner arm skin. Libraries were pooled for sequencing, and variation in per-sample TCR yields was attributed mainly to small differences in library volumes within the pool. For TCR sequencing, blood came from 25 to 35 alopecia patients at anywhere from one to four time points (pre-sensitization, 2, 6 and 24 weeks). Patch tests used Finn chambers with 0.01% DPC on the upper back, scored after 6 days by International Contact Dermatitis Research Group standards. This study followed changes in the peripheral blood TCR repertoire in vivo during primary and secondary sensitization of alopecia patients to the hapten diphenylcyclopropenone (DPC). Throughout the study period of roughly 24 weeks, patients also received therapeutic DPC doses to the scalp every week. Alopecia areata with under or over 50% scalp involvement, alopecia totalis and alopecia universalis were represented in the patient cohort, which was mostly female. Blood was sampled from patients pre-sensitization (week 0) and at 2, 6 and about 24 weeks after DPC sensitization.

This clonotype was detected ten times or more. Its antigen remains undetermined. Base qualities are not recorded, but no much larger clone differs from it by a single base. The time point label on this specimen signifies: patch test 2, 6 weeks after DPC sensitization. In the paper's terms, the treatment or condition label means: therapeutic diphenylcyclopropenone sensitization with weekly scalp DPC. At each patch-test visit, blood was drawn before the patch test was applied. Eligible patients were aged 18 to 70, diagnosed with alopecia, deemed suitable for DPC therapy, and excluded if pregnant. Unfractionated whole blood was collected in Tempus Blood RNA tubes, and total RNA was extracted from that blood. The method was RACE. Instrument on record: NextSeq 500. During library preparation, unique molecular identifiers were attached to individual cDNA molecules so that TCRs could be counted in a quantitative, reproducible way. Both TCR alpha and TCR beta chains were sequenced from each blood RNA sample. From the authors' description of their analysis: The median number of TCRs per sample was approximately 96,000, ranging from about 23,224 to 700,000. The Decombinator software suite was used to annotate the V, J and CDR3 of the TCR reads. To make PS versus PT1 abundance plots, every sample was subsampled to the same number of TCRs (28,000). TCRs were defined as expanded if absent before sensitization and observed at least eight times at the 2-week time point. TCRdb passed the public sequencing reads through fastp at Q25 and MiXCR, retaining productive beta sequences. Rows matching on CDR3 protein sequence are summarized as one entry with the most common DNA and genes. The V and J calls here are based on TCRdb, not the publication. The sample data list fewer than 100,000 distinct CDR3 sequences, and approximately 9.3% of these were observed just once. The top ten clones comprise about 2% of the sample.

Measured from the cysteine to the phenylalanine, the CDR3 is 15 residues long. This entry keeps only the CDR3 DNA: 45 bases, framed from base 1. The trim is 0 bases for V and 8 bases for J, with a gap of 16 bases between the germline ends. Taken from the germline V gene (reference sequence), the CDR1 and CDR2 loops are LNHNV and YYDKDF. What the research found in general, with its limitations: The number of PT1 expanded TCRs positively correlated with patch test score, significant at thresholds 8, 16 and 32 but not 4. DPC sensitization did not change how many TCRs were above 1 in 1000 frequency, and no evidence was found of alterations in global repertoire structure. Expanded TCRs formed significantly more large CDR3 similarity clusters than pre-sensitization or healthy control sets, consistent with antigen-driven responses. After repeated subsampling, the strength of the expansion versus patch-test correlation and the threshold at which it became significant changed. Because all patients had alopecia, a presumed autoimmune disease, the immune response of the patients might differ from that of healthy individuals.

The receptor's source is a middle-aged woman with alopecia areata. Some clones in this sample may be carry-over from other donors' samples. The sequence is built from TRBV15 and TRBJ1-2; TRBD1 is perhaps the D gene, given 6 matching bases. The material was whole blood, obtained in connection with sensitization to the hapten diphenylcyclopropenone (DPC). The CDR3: CATSREFGGAEGYTF. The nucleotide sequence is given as TGTGCCACCAGCAGAGAATTTGGGGGGGCTGAAGGCTACACCTTC.